This T cell receptor beta chain derives from a study of control samples from healthy donors and cancer patients. This table comes from immunoSEQ multiplex PCR, and its TCRdb copy is limited to in-frame clones, with some not included. The sample lists about 140,000 clones; 94% were seen once. This CDR3 comprises 13 residues. V lost 1 base and J lost 0, with 3 bases in between. The germline CDR1 and CDR2 sequences are MNHEY and SMNVEV (reference sequence). Source material: blood. The chain joins TRBV27 to TRBJ1-1; unclear D gene. This clonotype originated in a man aged 35 to 55 in good health. The CDR3 loop is CASSLFLNTEAFF. In DNA, the CDR3 is TGTGCCAGCAGTTTATTCTTGAACACTGAAGCTTTCTTT.